This record looks at one T cell receptor beta chain sequence and its context. This clone's antigen is unknown. Nothing much larger sits one base from this clone, and base qualities are not available. This sample was taken from a study of T cell responses to AZD1222 COVID-19 vaccine (dated by TCRdb to the early 2020s). Regarding the study in general: A total of just over 230 trial participants underwent TCR sequencing, of whom 200 to 220 had received two doses of AZD1222 and roughly 26 had received two doses of the MenACWY control vaccine. Enrollment into the trials was organized by age into subgroups of 18-55, 56-69 and 70-plus years, and those subgroups contained approximately 160, 26 and 62 TCR-sequenced participants, respectively.

The CDR3 regions of human TCRbeta chains were analyzed by immunosequencing. The original pipeline was this. Repertoire TCRs were matched against a reference library of SARS-CoV-2-specific TCRs generated with the MIRA antigen-specificity platform. Breadth was defined as the fraction of unique TCRs that were SARS-CoV-2-associated, and depth was defined as the fraction of total T cells that were SARS-CoV-2-associated. Using the MIRA data, each spike-specific TCR was mapped to the spike region that the TCR reacts to and placed in a CD4 or CD8 class. Log10-transformed breadth and depth values were compared by one-way ANOVA with Sidak's multiple comparisons tests. The table was pulled from immuneACCESS by TCRdb, which kept in-frame rearrangements only. Such tables lose some clones; where checked, under half of the loss comes from unresolved V genes, and the rest has no known cause. From that table come the V and J calls and clone size; the DNA was used to work out D and trimming. For this sample there are about 120,000 clones; 70% to 90% appear just once. The ten largest account for roughly 4.3% of the sample.

The meaning of the sample's time point label: baseline before first vaccination. In light of the paper, this sample's treatment or condition label describes: meningococcal conjugate vaccine given as trial control. Vaccinee samples came from UK trials COV001 and COV002, including a single-blind randomized controlled phase 2/3 trial of AZD1222 (ChAdOx1 nCoV-19) in healthy adults. Trial participant PBMC samples were collected at day 0 and day 28 after the second dose for TCRbeta chain sequencing. Results the study describes overall, beyond this receptor: In the small 56-69-year group, the increase in depth fell short of significance, most likely because of low power. Because no day 14 peak-response samples were available, the repertoires could be characterized only after the peak T cell response. Reportedly, close to half of the unique spike-specific TCRs recognized epitopes lying outside the regions that are mutated in the B.1.351 and B.1.1.7 variants. After two AZD1222 doses, both the breadth and the depth of spike-specific TCRs were significantly higher than at day 0 and than in MenACWY recipients. Participants were mostly white British, with more females than males. The authors suggested clonal diversity may have been underestimated. Conclusions about previously exposed vaccinees are limited because only five or six AZD1222 recipients were SARS-CoV-2 seropositive at baseline. Vaccine-associated CD4 TCRs spanned the whole spike protein, with dominant responses in regions 160-218 and 743-854.

Including the terminal cysteine and phenylalanine, the CDR3 comprises 12 residues. Only CDR3 DNA remains: 36 bases, in frame from the first base. Looking up the germline V gene yields CDR1 SQVTM and CDR2 ANQGSEA. V and J are truncated by 4 bases and 2 bases respectively, leaving an intervening sequence of 6 bases. The rearranged segments are TRBV29-1 and TRBJ1-5; a weak D assignment points to TRBD1 (6 bases agree). The sample was peripheral blood, taken on day 0 of MenACWY control vaccination. This receptor was identified in an adult in good health. The sequenced DNA: TGCAGCGTTGGGACAGGCAATCAGCCCCAGCATTTT. This sequence encodes CSVGTGNQPQHF.